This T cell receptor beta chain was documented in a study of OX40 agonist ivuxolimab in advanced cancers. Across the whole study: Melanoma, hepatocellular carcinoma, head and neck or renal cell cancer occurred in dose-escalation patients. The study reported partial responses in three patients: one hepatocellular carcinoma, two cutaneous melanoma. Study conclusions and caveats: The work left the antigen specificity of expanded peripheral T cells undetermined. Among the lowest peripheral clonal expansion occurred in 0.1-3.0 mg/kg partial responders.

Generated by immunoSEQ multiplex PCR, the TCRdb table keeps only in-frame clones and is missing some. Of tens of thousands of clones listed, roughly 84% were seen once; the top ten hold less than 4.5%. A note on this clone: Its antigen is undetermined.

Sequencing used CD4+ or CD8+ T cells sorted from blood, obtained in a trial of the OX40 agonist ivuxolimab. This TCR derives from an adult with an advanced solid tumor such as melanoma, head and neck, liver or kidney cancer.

The CDR3 DNA is TGTGCCAGCAGCCCAAGGGGGGACACTGAAGCTTTCTTT. Protein product: CASSPRGDTEAFF. The chain links TRBV11-2 to TRBJ1-1; the D gene is possibly TRBD1 (6 bases). The CDR3 is 13 amino acids. Germline CDR1 and CDR2: SGHAT and FQNNGV. With 5 bases removed from V and 3 bases from J, the gap between germline ends came to 10 bases.